This TCR beta chain originates from a study of cytomegalovirus exposure and HLA in healthy donors. Findings of the study overall: Analyses of presence/absence relied on an assumption of roughly uniform sequencing depth across donors.

This clone was recorded once. Its specificity is unknown. CDR1 and CDR2 (germline): SGHTA, FQGNSA. Trimming cost V 1 base and J 3 bases; bases outside gene matches: 6. The CDR3 totals 16 residues. With 60 Vbeta and 13 Jbeta primers, the PCR was carried out. Clones were read by immunoSEQ multiplex PCR, and TCRdb kept only the in-frame ones, dropping some. The profile shows 150,000 to 200,000 clones, 80% of them singletons. This TCR was recovered from a man in his forties or fifties in good health and CMV-seropositive. The source material was PBMCs. This chain connects TRBV7-2 to TRBJ2-3; 8 bases fit TRBD2. The CDR3 DNA follows: TGTGCCAGCAGCTTAGGGGCGGGGGGTGGTACAGATACGCAGTATTTT. This gives the protein CASSLGAGGGTDTQYF. The full variable domain, its missing parts supplied by reference TRBV7-2 and TRBJ2-3, is GAGVSQSPSNKVTEKGKDVELRCDPISGHTALYWYRQSLGQGLEFLIYFQGNSAPDKSGLPSDRFSAERTGGSVSTLTIQRTQQEDSAVYLCASSLGAGGGTDTQYFGPGTRLTVL.